The 26 T cell receptor beta chains reported below all come from one sample, sequenced in a study of B cell selection in AIRE deficiency. Sequencing used immunoSEQ multiplex PCR; TCRdb keeps in-frame clones, though not all of them. The data hold tens of thousands of clones, with roughly 98% observed a single time. The sorted conventional CD4 T cells were gated as CD4+CD127+. The sample was conventional CD4+ T cells sorted from PBMCs. The receptors here all came from a human donor with AIRE deficiency.

This rearrangement joins TRBV27 to TRBJ1-5, with D perhaps TRBD1 (5 bases). From germline, CDR1 is MNHEY and CDR2 SMNVEV (reference sequence). Deletions cut 5 bases from V and 4 bases from J, with 12 bases between. This CDR3 is built from 14 residues. DNA of the CDR3: TGTGCCAGCAGTCAGGGTGGGATAAATCAGCCCCAGCATTTT. This sequence encodes CASSQGGINQPQHF.

The V gene is TRBV5-6, the J gene TRBJ2-1; 7 nucleotides match TRBD1. From germline, CDR1 is SGHDT and CDR2 YYEEEE. Trimming at V came to 0 bases and at J to 4 bases, leaving 16 bases not matched to a gene. The CDR3 sequence is 19 residues long. The CDR3 loop is CASSLEGTARGLVYNEQFF. The CDR3 bases are TGTGCCAGCAGCTTGGAGGGGACGGCCAGGGGGTTAGTGTACAATGAGCAGTTCTTC.

The V call is TRBV7-9, the J call TRBJ2-1; 8 bases map to TRBD1. With V trimmed by 2 bases and J by 6 bases, 3 bases remained unmatched. There are 14 residues in the CDR3. Germline values: CDR1 SEHNR, CDR2 FQNEAQ (reference sequence). The CDR3: CASSLQGAPNEQFF. DNA of the CDR3: TGTGCCAGCAGCTTACAGGGGGCCCCCAATGAGCAGTTCTTC.

The V and J genes are TRBV5-1 and TRBJ2-1, with 7 bases lining up with TRBD2. The germline gives CDR1 SGHRS, CDR2 YFSETQ. CDR3 length: 16 residues. V trimming: 0 bases; J trimming: 1 base; junction bases outside the gene matches: 4. CDR3 residues: CASSLGAGESYNEQFF. In nucleotides, the CDR3 is TGCGCCAGCAGCTTGGGTGCGGGAGAGTCCTACAATGAGCAGTTCTTC.

The CDR3 coding sequence is TGTGCCAGTAGTATGGGGGACCCCGGTATGAATGAGCAGTTCTTC. Encoded protein: CASSMGDPGMNEQFF. The V call is TRBV19, the J call TRBJ2-1, with D perhaps matching TRBD1 or TRBD2 (5 bases each). Per the germline V gene, CDR1 is LNHDA and CDR2 is SQIVND (reference sequence). The CDR3 covers 15 residues. The V gene lost 3 bases and the J gene lost 7 bases, with 16 bases spanning the gap.

V is TRBV7-2 and J is TRBJ2-7; D ambiguous. V was clipped by 1 base and J by 3 bases, with 10 bases between them. This CDR3 spans 14 amino acids. Germline V gene sequence: CDR1 SGHTA, CDR2 FQGNSA. In DNA, the CDR3 is TGTGCCAGCAGCTTAGTGGTCTTAGGCTACGAGCAGTACTTC. Its translation: CASSLVVLGYEQYF.

V gene TRBV25-1 combines with J gene TRBJ1-4, with D perhaps matching TRBD1 (5 bases). Trimming removed 3 bases from V and 6 bases from J, with 11 bases in between. The length of the CDR3 is 14 residues. Germline loops: CDR1 MGHDK, CDR2 SYGVNS. The CDR3 bases are TGTGCCAGCAGTGACGGGGGATTTGATGAAAAACTGTTTTTT. This codes for CASSDGGFDEKLFF.

V usage is TRBV5-1 and J usage is TRBJ2-2, with D possibly TRBD2 on 8 matching bases. This CDR3 is 17 amino acids long. CDR1 and CDR2 from the germline V gene are SGHRS and YFSETQ. Trimming pared 4 bases from V and 0 bases from J, leaving 16 bases between. The CDR3 DNA reads TGCGCCAGCAGCACAGGGGCGGGGGGCGCGAACACCGGGGAGCTGTTTTTT. This codes for CASSTGAGGANTGELFF.

The chain joins TRBV4-3 to TRBJ2-7; D unclear. The CDR3 has 13 residues. The ends were cut back, 0 bases at V and 3 bases at J, with 6 bases in the middle. Germline assignment: CDR1 LGHNA and CDR2 YSLEER. CDR3 DNA sequence: TGCGCCAGCAGCCAAGACCTCTACTACGAGCAGTACTTC. It encodes CASSQDLYYEQYF.

V gene TRBV5-4 combines with J gene TRBJ1-1; D possibly corresponds to TRBD1 (5 bases). This CDR3 is built from 15 residues. V gave up 0 bases and J gave up 2 bases, with 11 bases separating them. CDR1 is SGHNT, CDR2 YYREEE, per germline (reference sequence). CDR3: CASSLDGAHNTEAFF. CDR3 in DNA: TGTGCCAGCAGCTTGGATGGGGCTCATAACACTGAAGCTTTCTTT.

This sequence joins TRBV29-1 and TRBJ1-3; D not resolved. Deletions cut 1 base from V and 2 bases from J, with 15 bases between. CDR1 is SQVTM and CDR2 is ANQGSEA in the germline V gene. The CDR3 has 16 residues. CDR3 sequence reads: CSVEGGLGFAGNTIYF. The CDR3 region has the DNA TGCAGCGTTGAAGGAGGGTTAGGGTTCGCTGGAAACACCATATATTTT.

The J gene is TRBJ1-2, the V gene TRBV28, with no clear D. This CDR3 region has 12 residues. Per germline, CDR1 MDHEN and CDR2 SYDVKM. Deletions cut 3 bases from V and 8 bases from J, with 10 bases between. CDR3 bases: TGTGCCAGCAGTTTGTCCAGGAGCGGCTACACCTTC. Translated: CASSLSRSGYTF.

The V and J genes are TRBV7-2 and TRBJ2-6, with D tentatively TRBD1 (5 bases). The germline CDR1 and CDR2 sequences are SGHTA and FQGNSA. This CDR3 is 17 amino acids long. The germline V and J ends were trimmed by 5 bases and 0 bases, with 14 bases remaining between them. The CDR3 loop is CASSPFTGPSGANVLTF. In DNA form, the CDR3 reads TGTGCCAGCAGCCCCTTTACAGGACCCTCTGGGGCCAACGTCCTGACTTTC.

A single count supports this clone. This sequence joins TRBV6-6 and TRBJ1-4; no definite D call. The germline gives CDR1 MNHNY, CDR2 SVGAGI (reference sequence). This CDR3 comprises 15 residues. Trimming took 2 bases from V and 0 from J, leaving 7 bases between them. CDR3 residues: CASSYGPATNEKLFF. Written as DNA, the CDR3 is TGTGCCAGCAGTTACGGGCCGGCAACTAATGAAAAACTGTTTTTT.

In DNA form, the CDR3 reads TGTGCCAGCAGTTACGCAGCGCCAACTAGCACAGATACGCAGTATTTT. Amino acids: CASSYAAPTSTDTQYF. The chain recombines TRBV6-6 with TRBJ2-3; D not certain. Deletions cut 2 bases from V and 0 bases from J, with 12 bases between. The length of the CDR3 is 16 residues. CDR1 and CDR2 (germline): MNHNY, SVGAGI (reference sequence).

Turning to this clone: Other nucleotide sequences from this sample produce the same CDR3. This sequence joins TRBV28 and TRBJ2-7, with no clear D. CDR1 and CDR2 (germline): MDHEN, SYDVKM. The CDR3 runs 14 residues. Between the trimmed V and J ends, which lost 8 bases and 6 bases, there was a span of 20 bases. For the CDR3, the DNA is TGTGCCAGCTGGCGGACGGATAGGATGAGCGAGCAGTACTTC. It yields the protein CASWRTDRMSEQYF.

The chain uses TRBV5-4 and TRBJ2-1; the D is unclear. This CDR3 comprises 11 residues. Trimming removed 3 bases from V and 6 bases from J, with 4 bases in between. Germline V gene sequence: CDR1 SGHNT, CDR2 YYREEE (reference sequence). Written as DNA, the CDR3 is TGTGCCAGCAGCTGGGCCAATGAGCAGTTCTTC. The encoded protein is CASSWANEQFF. Using reference TRBV5-4 and TRBJ2-1 for the parts outside the CDR3, the full variable domain is ETGVTQSPTHLIKTRGQQVTLRCSSQSGHNTVSWYQQALGQGPQFIFQYYREEENGRGNFPPRFSGLQFPNYSSELNVNALELDDSALYLCASSWANEQFFGPGTRLTVL.

This sequence joins TRBV7-3 and TRBJ2-3; tentatively, D is TRBD2 (5 bases). This CDR3 has 16 amino acids. V was pared by 4 bases and J by 2 bases, with 16 bases between. Per germline, CDR1 SGHTA and CDR2 FQGTGA. The CDR3 here is CASSYDGRTATDTQYF. The DNA of the CDR3 is TGTGCCAGCAGCTATGATGGACGGACTGCCACAGATACGCAGTATTTT. Drawing the rest from reference TRBV7-3 and TRBJ2-3, the complete variable domain is GAGVSQTPSNKVTEKGKYVELRCDPISGHTALYWYRQSLGQGPEFLIYFQGTGAADDSGLPNDRFFAVRPEGSVSTLKIQRTERGDSAVYLCASSYDGRTATDTQYFGPGTRLTVL.

This clone was counted a single time. The chain joins TRBV6-5 to TRBJ1-5; TRBD1 matches 9 bases. Germline CDR1 MNHEY, CDR2 SVGAGI. Germline trimming cut 6 bases from V and 1 base from J; bases unmatched to any gene: 4. The length of the CDR3 is 15 residues. CDR3 amino acids: CASSNRGLSNQPQHF. The CDR3 coding sequence is TGTGCCAGCAGCAACAGGGGGCTCAGCAATCAGCCCCAGCATTTT.

The table lists this clone with a count of one. The rearrangement links TRBV30 to TRBJ1-2; TRBD1 matches 11 bases. With 3 bases clipped from V and 0 bases from J, the junction kept 6 bases outside the gene matches. The CDR3 totals 16 residues. In germline, CDR1 is GTSNPN, CDR2 SVGIG (reference sequence). CDR3 sequence reads: CAWRRTGGPSNYGYTF. Written as DNA, the CDR3 is TGTGCCTGGAGAAGGACAGGGGGCCCGTCTAACTATGGCTACACCTTC.

DNA for the CDR3: TGTGCCAGTAGTTACAGGTACGAGCAGTACTTC. Its translation: CASSYRYEQYF. The V call is TRBV19, the J call TRBJ2-7; possible D gene TRBD1, 5 bases. V was cut by 5 bases and J by 4 bases, with 6 bases left in between. Germline values: CDR1 LNHDA, CDR2 SQIVND (reference sequence). CDR3 size: 11 residues.

This sequence joins TRBV18 and TRBJ2-1; 12 bases are a match to TRBD2. The CDR3 has 16 residues. V lost 1 base and J lost 6; bases outside the gene matches: 4. The germline gives CDR1 KGHSH, CDR2 LQKENI. The CDR3 sequence is CASSPLGLAGLNEQFF. CDR3 in DNA: TGTGCCAGCTCACCACTAGGACTAGCGGGACTCAATGAGCAGTTCTTC.

The genes are TRBV5-1 and TRBJ2-2; TRBD2 aligns across 7 bases. CDR1 SGHRS and CDR2 YFSETQ come from the germline V gene. The CDR3 loop spans 16 amino acids. Trimming took 0 bases from V and 2 from J; bases not matched to a gene: 4. The chain's CDR3 is CASSLGTSRNTGELFF. The CDR3 DNA reads as TGCGCCAGCAGCTTGGGGACTAGTAGAAACACCGGGGAGCTGTTTTTT.

The chain's CDR3 is CASSTTGRTDTQYF. CDR3 in DNA: TGTGCCAGCAGCACGACAGGGAGGACAGATACGCAGTATTTT. This chain connects TRBV7-3 to TRBJ2-3; possibly TRBD1 for D (7 bases). V was clipped by 5 bases and J by 3 bases, with 12 bases between them. The germline V gene has CDR1 SGHTA and CDR2 FQGTGA. This CDR3 contains 14 residues.

The rearrangement uses TRBV19 and TRBJ2-7; 7 positions match TRBD1. The trim removed 5 bases at V and 1 base at J, leaving 11 bases unmatched. Germline lookup yields CDR1 LNHDA and CDR2 SQIVND (reference sequence). This CDR3 has 16 amino acids. Here the CDR3 DNA reads TGTGCCAGTAGTGAAAGACAGGGCCACCTTTCCTACGAGCAGTACTTC. It codes for CASSERQGHLSYEQYF.

The chain has TRBV7-2 and TRBJ2-7, with a weak D call TRBD1 (5 bases). Germline lookup yields CDR1 SGHTA and CDR2 FQGNSA. V lost 5 bases and J 7 bases, leaving 21 bases between the germline ends. This CDR3 contains 15 residues. This chain's CDR3 is CASSRLSATKGEQYF. The CDR3 coding sequence is TGTGCCAGCAGCCGTCTCTCAGCGACCAAGGGGGAGCAGTACTTC. Full variable domain (rest looked up from reference TRBV7-2 and TRBJ2-7): GAGVSQSPSNKVTEKGKDVELRCDPISGHTALYWYRQSLGQGLEFLIYFQGNSAPDKSGLPSDRFSAERTGGSVSTLTIQRTQQEDSAVYLCASSRLSATKGEQYFGPGTRLTVT.